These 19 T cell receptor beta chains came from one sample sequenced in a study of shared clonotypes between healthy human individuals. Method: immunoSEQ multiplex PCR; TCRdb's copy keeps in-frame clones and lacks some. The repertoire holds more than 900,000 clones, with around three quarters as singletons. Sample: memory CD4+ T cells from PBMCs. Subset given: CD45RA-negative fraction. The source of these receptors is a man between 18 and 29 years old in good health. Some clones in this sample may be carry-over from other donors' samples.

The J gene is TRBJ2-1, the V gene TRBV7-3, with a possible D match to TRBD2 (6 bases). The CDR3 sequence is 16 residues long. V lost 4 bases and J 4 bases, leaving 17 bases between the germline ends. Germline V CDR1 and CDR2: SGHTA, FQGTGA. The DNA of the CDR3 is TGTGCCAGCAGCTCTGGAGGGGCCCAGCCGTACAATGAGCAGTTCTTC. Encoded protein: CASSSGGAQPYNEQFF.

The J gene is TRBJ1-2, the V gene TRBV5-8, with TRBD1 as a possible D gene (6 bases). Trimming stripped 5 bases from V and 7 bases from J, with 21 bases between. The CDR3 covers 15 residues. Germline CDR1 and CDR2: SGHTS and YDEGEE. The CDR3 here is CASRAVRGRFGGYTF. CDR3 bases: TGTGCCAGCAGAGCCGTGCGGGGGCGATTCGGTGGCTACACCTTC. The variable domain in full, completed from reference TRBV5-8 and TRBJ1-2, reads EAGVTQSPTHLIKTRGQQATLRCSPISGHTSVYWYQQALGLGLQFLLWYDEGEERNRGNFPPRFSGRQFPNYSSELNVNALELEDSALYLCASRAVRGRFGGYTFGSGTRLTVV.

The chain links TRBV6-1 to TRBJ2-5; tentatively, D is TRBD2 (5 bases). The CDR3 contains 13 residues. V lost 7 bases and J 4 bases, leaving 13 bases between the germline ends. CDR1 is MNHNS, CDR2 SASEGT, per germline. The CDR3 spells CASIGREGETQYF. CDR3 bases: TGTGCCAGCATCGGCCGAGAGGGAGAGACCCAGTACTTC.

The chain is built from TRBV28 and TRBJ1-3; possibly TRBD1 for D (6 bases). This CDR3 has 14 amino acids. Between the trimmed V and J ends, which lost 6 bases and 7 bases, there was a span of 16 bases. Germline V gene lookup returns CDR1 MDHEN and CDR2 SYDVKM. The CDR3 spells CASSPQGFGNTIYF. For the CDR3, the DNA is TGTGCCAGCAGCCCACAGGGATTTGGGAACACCATATATTTT.

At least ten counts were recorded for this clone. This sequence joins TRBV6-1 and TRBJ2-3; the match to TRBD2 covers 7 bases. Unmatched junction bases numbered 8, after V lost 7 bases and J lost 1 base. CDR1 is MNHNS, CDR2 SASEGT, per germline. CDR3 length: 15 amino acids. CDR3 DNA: TGTGCCAGCATTGGGGGAGGGCTGGGCACAGATACGCAGTATTTT. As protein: CASIGGGLGTDTQYF.

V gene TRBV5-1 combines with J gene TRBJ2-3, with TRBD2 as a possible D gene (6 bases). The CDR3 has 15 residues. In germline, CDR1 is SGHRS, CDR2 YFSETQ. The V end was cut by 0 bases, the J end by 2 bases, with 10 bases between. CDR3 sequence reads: CASSLVASDTDTQYF. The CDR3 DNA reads TGCGCCAGCAGCTTGGTGGCTAGCGACACAGATACGCAGTATTTT.

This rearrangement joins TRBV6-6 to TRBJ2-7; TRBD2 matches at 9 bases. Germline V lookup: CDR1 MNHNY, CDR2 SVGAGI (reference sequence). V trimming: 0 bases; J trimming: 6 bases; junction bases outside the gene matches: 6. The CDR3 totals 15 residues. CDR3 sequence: CASSYSGGRAGEQYF. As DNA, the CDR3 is TGTGCCAGCAGTTACTCGGGCGGGAGGGCCGGCGAGCAGTACTTC.

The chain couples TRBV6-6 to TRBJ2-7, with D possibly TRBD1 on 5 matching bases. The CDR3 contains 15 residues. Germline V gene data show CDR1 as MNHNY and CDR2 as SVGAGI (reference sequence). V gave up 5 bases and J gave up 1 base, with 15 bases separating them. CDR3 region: CASSPPLDRSYEQYF. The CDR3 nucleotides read TGTGCCAGCAGTCCCCCCCTAGACAGATCCTACGAGCAGTACTTC.

In DNA, the CDR3 is TGCAGCGTTGAGGGTGTAGCGGGAGTGAACACCGGGGAGCTGTTTTTT. It specifies CSVEGVAGVNTGELFF. The chain links TRBV29-1 to TRBJ2-2; 9 nucleotides align to TRBD2. With 3 bases clipped from V and 1 base from J, the junction kept 6 bases outside the gene matches. This CDR3 has 16 residues. CDR1 and CDR2 from the germline V gene are SQVTM and ANQGSEA.

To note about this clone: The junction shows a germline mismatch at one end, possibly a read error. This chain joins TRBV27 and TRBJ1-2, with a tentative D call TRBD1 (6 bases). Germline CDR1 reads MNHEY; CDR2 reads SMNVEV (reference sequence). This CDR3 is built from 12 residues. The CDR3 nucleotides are TGTGCCAGCAGTACCGGACAGAACCCACCCGCCTTC. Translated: CASSTGQNPPAF.

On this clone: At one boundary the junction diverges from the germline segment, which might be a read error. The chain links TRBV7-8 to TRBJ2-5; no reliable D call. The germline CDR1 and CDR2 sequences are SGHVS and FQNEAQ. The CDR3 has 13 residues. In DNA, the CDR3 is TGTGCCAGCAGCGGCTCGGACCAGGAGACCCAGTACTTC. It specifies CASSGSDQETQYF.

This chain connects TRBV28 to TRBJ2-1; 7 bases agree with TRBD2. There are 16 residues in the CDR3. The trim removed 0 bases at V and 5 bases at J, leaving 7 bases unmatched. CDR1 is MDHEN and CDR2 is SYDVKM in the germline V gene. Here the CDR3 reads CASSLWKLAGNNEQFF. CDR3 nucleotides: TGTGCCAGCAGTTTATGGAAGTTAGCGGGTAACAATGAGCAGTTCTTC.

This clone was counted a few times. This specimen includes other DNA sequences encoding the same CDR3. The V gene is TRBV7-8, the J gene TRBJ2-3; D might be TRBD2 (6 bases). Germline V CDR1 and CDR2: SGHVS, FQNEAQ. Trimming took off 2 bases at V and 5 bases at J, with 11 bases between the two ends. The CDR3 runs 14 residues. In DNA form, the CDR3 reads TGTGCCAGCAGCTTACGACTAGTTCAAGATACGCAGTATTTT. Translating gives CASSLRLVQDTQYF. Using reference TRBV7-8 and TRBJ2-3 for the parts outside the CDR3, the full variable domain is GAGVSQSPRYKVAKRGQDVALRCDPISGHVSLFWYQQALGQGPEFLTYFQNEAQLDKSGLPSDRFFAERPEGSVSTLKIQRTQQEDSAVYLCASSLRLVQDTQYFGPGTRLTVL.

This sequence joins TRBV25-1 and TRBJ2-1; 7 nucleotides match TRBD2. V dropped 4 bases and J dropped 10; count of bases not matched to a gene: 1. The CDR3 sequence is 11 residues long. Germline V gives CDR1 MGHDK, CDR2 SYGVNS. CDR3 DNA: TGTGCCAGCAGTGGGACTAGGGAGCAGTTCTTC. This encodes CASSGTREQFF. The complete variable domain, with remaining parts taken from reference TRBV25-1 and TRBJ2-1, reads EADIYQTPRYLVIGTGKKITLECSQTMGHDKMYWYQQDPGMELHLIHYSYGVNSTEKGDLSSESTVSRIRTEHFPLTLESARPSHTSQYLCASSGTREQFFGPGTRLTVL.

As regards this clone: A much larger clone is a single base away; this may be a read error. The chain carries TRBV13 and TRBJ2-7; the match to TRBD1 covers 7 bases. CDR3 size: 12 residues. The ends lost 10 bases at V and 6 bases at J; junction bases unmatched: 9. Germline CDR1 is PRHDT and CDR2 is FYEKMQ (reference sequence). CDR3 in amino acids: CATTGESCEQYF. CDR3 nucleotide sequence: TGTGCCACTACAGGGGAAAGTTGCGAGCAGTACTTC.

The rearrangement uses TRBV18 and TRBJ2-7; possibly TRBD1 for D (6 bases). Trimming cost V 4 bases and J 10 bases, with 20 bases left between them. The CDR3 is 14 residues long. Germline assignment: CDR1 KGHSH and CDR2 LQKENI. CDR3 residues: CASSRDTGKGQQYF. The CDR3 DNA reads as TGTGCCAGCTCACGGGACACGGGTAAAGGGCAACAGTACTTC.

In nucleotides, the CDR3 is TGTGCCAGCAGCCCCGGGACTACCTCCTACAATGAGCAGTTCTTC. This sequence encodes CASSPGTTSYNEQFF. V gene TRBV7-3 combines with J gene TRBJ2-1; 7 bases match TRBD2. V shed 5 bases and J 0 bases; nucleotides not matched to a gene: 4. Germline CDR1 and CDR2: SGHTA and FQGTGA. The CDR3 is 15 amino acids.

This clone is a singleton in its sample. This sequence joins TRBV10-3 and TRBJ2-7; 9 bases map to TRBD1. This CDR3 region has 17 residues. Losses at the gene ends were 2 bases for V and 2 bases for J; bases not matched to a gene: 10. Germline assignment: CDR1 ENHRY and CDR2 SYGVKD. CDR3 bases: TGTGCCATCAGTGAGAAATTGGACAGGGGTAATACCTACGAGCAGTACTTC. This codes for CAISEKLDRGNTYEQYF.

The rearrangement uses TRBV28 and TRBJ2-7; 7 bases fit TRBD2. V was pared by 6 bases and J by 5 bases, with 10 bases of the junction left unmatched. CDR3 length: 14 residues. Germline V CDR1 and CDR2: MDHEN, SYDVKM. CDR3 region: CASRYGGIVNEQYF. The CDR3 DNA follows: TGTGCCAGCAGGTACGGGGGGATTGTAAACGAGCAGTACTTC.